This paragraph covers one T cell receptor beta chain sequence. The sample comes from a study of blood T cell repertoires in COVID-19. The overall study: Researchers got acute and convalescent COVID-19 samples from the United States, Italy and Spain. The cDNA or gDNA used as material had been derived from T cells, B-cell-depleted T cells, or PBMCs.

Participant age was about 18 to 100 years, and participants resided in fewer than 30 US areas. Authors' processing steps: Scientists estimated how many nucleated cells there were by amplifying reference gene primers. Produced via immunoSEQ multiplex PCR; TCRdb's table is partial and in-frame only. The V and J calls and the clone size are those of that table, but D and trimming were determined from the DNA. Here the sample spans around 430,000 clones, around nine tenths being singletons. CDR1 is SGHAT and CDR2 is FQNNGV in the germline V gene. Trimming pared 5 bases from V and 5 bases from J, leaving 14 bases between. The CDR3 loop spans 14 amino acids.

Material for sequencing was PBMCs or T cells enriched from blood (not recorded which). The source is a woman aged 50 to 60 who had recovered from COVID-19. The rearrangement links TRBV11-2 to TRBJ2-3, with no clear D. The CDR3 is CASSVHGSKDTQYF. DNA for the CDR3: TGTGCCAGCAGCGTACACGGGTCGAAAGATACGCAGTATTTT.